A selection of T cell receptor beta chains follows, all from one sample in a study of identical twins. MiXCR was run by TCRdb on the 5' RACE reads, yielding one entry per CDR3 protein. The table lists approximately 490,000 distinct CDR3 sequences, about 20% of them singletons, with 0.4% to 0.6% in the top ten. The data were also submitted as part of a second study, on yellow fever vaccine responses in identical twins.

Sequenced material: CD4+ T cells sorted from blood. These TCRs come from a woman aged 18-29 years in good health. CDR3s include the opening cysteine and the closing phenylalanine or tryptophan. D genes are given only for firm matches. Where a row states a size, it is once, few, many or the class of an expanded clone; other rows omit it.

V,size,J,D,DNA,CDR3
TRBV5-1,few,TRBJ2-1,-,TGCGCCAGCAGCGGCGGCGGATCCTTCCGTGAGCAGTTCTTC,CASSGGGSFREQFF
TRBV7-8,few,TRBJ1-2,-,TGTGCCAGCAGCTTATGGGGGGTTCATGGCTACACCTTC,CASSLWGVHGYTF
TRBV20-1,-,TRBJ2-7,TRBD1,TGCAGTGCTAGAGATGGATCCCCAGGGGGTCGCGAGCAGTACTTC,CSARDGSPGGREQYF
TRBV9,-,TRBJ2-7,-,TGTGCCAGCAGCGTAGCGGGCACAGGGAGCTCCTACGAGCAGTACTTC,CASSVAGTGSSYEQYF
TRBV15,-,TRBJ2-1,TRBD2,TGTGCCACCAGCCAGCGGACTAGCGGTTACAATGAGCAGTTCTTC,CATSQRTSGYNEQFF
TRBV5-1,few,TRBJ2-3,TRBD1,TGCGCCAGCAGCGCCTCGACAGGGGGCGGTAGCACAGATACGCAGTATTTT,CASSASTGGGSTDTQYF
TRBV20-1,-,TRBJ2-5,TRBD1,TGCAGCTTGGGGACAGGCCAAAGGGAGACCCAGTACTTC,CSLGTGQRETQYF
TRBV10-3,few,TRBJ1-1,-,TGTGCCATCAGGGGTGACAAATTAGACACTGAAGCTTTCTTT,CAIRGDKLDTEAFF
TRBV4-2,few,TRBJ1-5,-,TGTGCCAGCAGCCCAGACGAGAGCAATCAGCCCCAGCATTTT,CASSPDESNQPQHF
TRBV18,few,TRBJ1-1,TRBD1,TGTGCCAGCTCACCAACCTTGACAGGGGGCTGGAACACTGAAGCTTTCTTT,CASSPTLTGGWNTEAFF
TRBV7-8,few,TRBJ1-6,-,TGTGCCAGCAGCCACCCGCCGGGGGGCGATTCACCCCTCCACTTT,CASSHPPGGDSPLHF
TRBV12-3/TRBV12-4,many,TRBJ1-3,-,TGTGCCAGCAGTTCTAACAGGCCCGGGGTGGGCACCATATATTTT,CASSSNRPGVGTIYF
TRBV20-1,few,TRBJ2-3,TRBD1,TGCAGTGCTGCGACAGGGGATTCAGATACGCAGTATTTT,CSAATGDSDTQYF
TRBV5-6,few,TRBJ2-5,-,TGTGCCAGCAGCAAGGACAACCAAGAGACCCAGTACTTC,CASSKDNQETQYF
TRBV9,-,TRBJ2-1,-,TGTGCCAGCAGCCCAAGACTAGTCCCTTACAATGAGCAGTTCTTC,CASSPRLVPYNEQFF
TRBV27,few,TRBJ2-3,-,TGTGCCAGCAGTTTATGGGGCAGGGGCGATACGCAGTATTTT,CASSLWGRGDTQYF
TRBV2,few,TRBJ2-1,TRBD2,TGTGCCAGCAGTAAAGAAGGACGGACTAGCGGGAGTAGGGGGAATGAGCAGTTCTTC,CASSKEGRTSGSRGNEQFF
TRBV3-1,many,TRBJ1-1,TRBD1,TGTGCCAGCAGCCAAGGGGACAGACAGAAGGCTTTCTTT,CASSQGDRQKAFF
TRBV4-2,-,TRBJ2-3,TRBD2,TGTGCCAGCAGCCAAGTGAGGGACTATCGCACAGATACGCAGTATTTT,CASSQVRDYRTDTQYF
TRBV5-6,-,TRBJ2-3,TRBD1,TGTGCCAGCAGCAGGGACAGGGGAAGTGGGGCAGATACGCAGTATTTT,CASSRDRGSGADTQYF
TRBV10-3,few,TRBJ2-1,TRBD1,TGTGCCATCAGTGATTCACAAAGGGGGACAGGGAAACACAATGAGCAGTTCTTC,CAISDSQRGTGKHNEQFF
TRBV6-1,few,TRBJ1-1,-,TGTGCCAGCGGGGGGCTTGGAGGCGGGATCACTGAAGCTTTCTTT,CASGGLGGGITEAFF